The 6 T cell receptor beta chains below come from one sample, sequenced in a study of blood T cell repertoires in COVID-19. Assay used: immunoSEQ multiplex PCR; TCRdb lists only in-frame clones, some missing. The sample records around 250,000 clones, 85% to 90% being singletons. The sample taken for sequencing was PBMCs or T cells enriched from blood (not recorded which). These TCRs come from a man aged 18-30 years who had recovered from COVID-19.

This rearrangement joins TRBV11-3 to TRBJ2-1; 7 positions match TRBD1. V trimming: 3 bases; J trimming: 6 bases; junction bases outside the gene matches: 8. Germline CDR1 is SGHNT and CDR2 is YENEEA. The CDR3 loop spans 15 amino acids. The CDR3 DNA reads TGTGCCAGCAGCTTGGGGACAGCGGCGATCAATGAGCAGTTCTTC. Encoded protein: CASSLGTAAINEQFF.

As DNA, the CDR3 is TGCGCCAGCAGCTGGGCTAGCGGGGAGAACACCGGGGAGCTGTTTTTT. Residues: CASSWASGENTGELFF. This rearrangement joins TRBV5-1 to TRBJ2-2; 9 nucleotides line up with TRBD2. The CDR3 has 16 amino acids. J was trimmed by 1 base and V by 3 bases; bases with no gene match: 4. Per germline, CDR1 SGHRS and CDR2 YFSETQ.

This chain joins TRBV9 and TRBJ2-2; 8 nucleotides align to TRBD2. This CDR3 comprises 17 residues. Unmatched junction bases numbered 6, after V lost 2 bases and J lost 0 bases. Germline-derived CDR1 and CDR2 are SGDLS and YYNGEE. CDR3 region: CASSVPSGGPNTGELFF. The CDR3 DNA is TGTGCCAGCAGCGTCCCATCGGGAGGGCCGAACACCGGGGAGCTGTTTTTT.

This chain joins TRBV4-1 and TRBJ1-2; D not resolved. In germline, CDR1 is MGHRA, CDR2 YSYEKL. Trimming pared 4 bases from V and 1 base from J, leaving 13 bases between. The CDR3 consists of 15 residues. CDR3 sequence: CASSLTTGSNYGYTF. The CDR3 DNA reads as TGCGCCAGCAGCCTAACAACGGGGAGTAACTATGGCTACACCTTC.

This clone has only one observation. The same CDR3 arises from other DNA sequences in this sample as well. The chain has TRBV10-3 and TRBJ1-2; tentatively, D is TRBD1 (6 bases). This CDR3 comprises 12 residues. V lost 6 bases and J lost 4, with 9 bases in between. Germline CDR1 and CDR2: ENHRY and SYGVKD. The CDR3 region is CAIRLQGYGYTF. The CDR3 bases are TGTGCCATCAGACTACAGGGCTATGGCTACACCTTC.

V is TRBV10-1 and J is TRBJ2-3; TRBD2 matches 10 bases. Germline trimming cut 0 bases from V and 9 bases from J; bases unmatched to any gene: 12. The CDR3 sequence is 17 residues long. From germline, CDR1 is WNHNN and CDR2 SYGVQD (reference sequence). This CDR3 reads CASSESSASGSLKTQYF. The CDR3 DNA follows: TGCGCCAGCAGTGAGTCGTCAGCTAGCGGGAGCCTGAAGACGCAGTATTTT.